Sequencing of this T cell receptor (beta chain) was carried out in a study of blood T cell repertoires in COVID-19. Across the study: Italy, Spain and the United States were the sources of the convalescent and acute COVID-19 samples.

The authors' processing: Amplification with reference gene primers provided the estimates of nucleated cell counts. Clones were read by immunoSEQ multiplex PCR, and TCRdb kept only the in-frame ones, dropping some. That table supplies the V and J calls and clone size; D and trimming were determined from the DNA. The profile shows around 140,000 clones, over 70% of them singletons. From germline, CDR1 is SGHRS and CDR2 YFSETQ. The J segment lost 10 bases and the V segment lost 6 bases, leaving 14 bases of the junction unmatched. The CDR3 is 15 amino acids. The V gene is TRBV5-1, the J gene TRBJ2-2; 8 nucleotides agree with TRBD1. Specimen: peripheral blood. The clonotype originates from a woman in her forties or fifties with acute or convalescent COVID-19. The chain's CDR3 is CASTSQGQELEELFF. The CDR3 coding sequence is TGCGCCAGCACCTCTCAGGGACAGGAGCTAGAGGAGCTGTTTTTT.